These 6 T cell receptor beta chains share one sample of origin, sequenced in a study of siplizumab effects on memory and regulatory T cells. Profiling relied on immunoSEQ multiplex PCR, and the TCRdb table lists in-frame clones only, not all of them. The table lists some 100,000 clones, about 91% of them singletons, with around 0.7% in the top ten. The sequenced material came from Tregs sorted from blood. These receptor sequences come from a human donor in good health.

This clone was seen just once. The V and J genes are TRBV28 and TRBJ2-1; D not certain. The germline CDR1 and CDR2 sequences are MDHEN and SYDVKM. Trimming took 2 bases from V and 8 from J, leaving 7 bases between them. This CDR3 contains 12 residues. The CDR3 sequence: CASSLPLYEQFF. CDR3 nucleotides: TGTGCCAGCAGTTTACCCTTGTATGAGCAGTTCTTC.

This clone was detected once. This rearrangement joins TRBV11-1 to TRBJ2-3; the D gene is possibly TRBD1 (6 bases). V was clipped by 4 bases and J by 1 base, with 18 bases between them. CDR3 length equals 17 residues. Per the germline V gene, CDR1 is SGHAT and CDR2 is FQDESV (reference sequence). The CDR3 region is CASSSRQVVLGTDTQYF. The CDR3 DNA sequence: TGTGCCAGCAGCTCCCGACAGGTAGTCCTTGGCACAGATACGCAGTATTTT. Full variable domain (remainder filled in from reference TRBV11-1 and TRBJ2-3): EAEVAQSPRYKITEKSQAVAFWCDPISGHATLYWYRQILGQGPELLVQFQDESVVDDSQLPKDRFSAERLKGVDSTLKIQPAELGDSAMYLCASSSRQVVLGTDTQYFGPGTRLTVL.

This sequence joins TRBV6-5 and TRBJ1-2; no reliable D call. Germline V gives CDR1 MNHEY, CDR2 SVGAGI. The V end was cut by 6 bases, the J end by 8 bases, with 16 bases between. CDR3 length: 13 residues. CDR3 residues: CASSEATVGGYTF. The CDR3 bases are TGTGCCAGCAGCGAAGCCACAGTAGGCGGCTACACCTTC.

CDR3: CASSFGGRAEAFF. CDR3 bases: TGTGCCAGCTCTTTTGGGGGCAGGGCTGAAGCTTTCTTT. The chain links TRBV18 to TRBJ1-1; possible D gene TRBD1, 6 bases. The germline V gene has CDR1 KGHSH and CDR2 LQKENI. This CDR3 region has 13 residues. Trimming stripped 6 bases from V and 6 bases from J, with 14 bases between.

The gene calls are TRBV6-5 and TRBJ2-7, with D tentatively TRBD1 or TRBD2 (5 bases each). Germline values: CDR1 MNHEY, CDR2 SVGAGI. This CDR3 contains 15 residues. Trimming removed 5 bases at V and 7 bases at J, with 21 bases between. The CDR3 protein is CASSRGRVTTEEQYF. The CDR3 DNA is TGTGCCAGCAGTAGGGGCCGGGTGACTACGGAAGAGCAGTACTTC.

The CDR3 DNA follows: TGTGCCAGCGGGTTTTGGGGGAAAAATTCACCCCTCCACTTT. The encoded protein is CASGFWGKNSPLHF. The chain carries TRBV7-2 and TRBJ1-6; a possible D gene is TRBD1 (5 bases). The CDR3 is 14 amino acids. The germline CDR1 and CDR2 sequences are SGHTA and FQGNSA. V lost 8 bases and J 7 bases, leaving 15 bases between the germline ends.